This T cell receptor beta chain was obtained from a study of T cells in Graves' hyperthyroidism and ophthalmopathy. V dropped 3 bases and J dropped 5; count of bases not matched to a gene: 6. This CDR3 comprises 14 residues. Germline V lookup: CDR1 PRHDT, CDR2 FYEKMQ (reference sequence). Researchers took RNA transcripts and amplified the TCR beta CDR3 regions from them. Primed by the HTBI set, a first-round RT-PCR was run on the TCR CDR3. One entry per CDR3 protein results from TCRdb running MiXCR on the multiplex PCR reads. The repertoire consists of a few hundred thousand distinct CDR3 sequences, with 15% to 19% occurring once and the leading ten covering about 7%.

The receptor was derived from a woman aged 25 to 39 with Graves' hyperthyroidism. The sample consisted of blood. The chain is built from TRBV13 and TRBJ1-1; 7 bases are shared with TRBD1. The DNA of the CDR3 is TGTGCCAGCAGCTTGGCAGGGGGAAAAACTGAAGCTTTCTTT. Amino acids: CASSLAGGKTEAFF.